A single sample gave rise to the 5 T cell receptor beta chains below, sequenced in a study of graft-versus-host responses after intestinal transplantation. TCRdb's copy holds only in-frame clones and misses some; the assay was immunoSEQ multiplex PCR. The sample lists fewer than 30,000 clones, 80% to 90% occurring once. The sample in question was PBMCs, obtained 450 to 480 days after intestinal transplant. The receptors here all came from a human patient who received an intestinal transplant, so some T cells may come from the graft donor.

This clone was detected a few times. CDR3 DNA: TGTGCCAGCAGCTCGACTGGCTTCGATGAAAAACTGTTTTTT. Amino acid sequence: CASSSTGFDEKLFF. The rearrangement joins TRBV5-6 to TRBJ1-4, with D unclear. Germline lookup yields CDR1 SGHDT and CDR2 YYEEEE. CDR3 length: 14 amino acids. Deletions cut 3 bases from V and 6 bases from J, with 12 bases between.

This clone was observed a single time. The chain carries TRBV19 and TRBJ2-3; TRBD1 aligns across 9 bases. In germline, CDR1 is LNHDA, CDR2 SQIVND (reference sequence). The CDR3 contains 14 residues. Losses at the gene ends were 6 bases for V and 5 bases for J; bases not matched to a gene: 6. The CDR3 loop is CASSPPTGGDTQYF. The CDR3 bases are TGTGCCAGTAGCCCCCCGACAGGGGGAGATACGCAGTATTTT.

The V and J genes are TRBV4-1 and TRBJ2-3; D might be TRBD2 (6 bases). The CDR3 sequence is 14 residues long. V was trimmed by 1 base and J by 6 bases, leaving 11 bases between them. Germline values: CDR1 MGHRA, CDR2 YSYEKL. As DNA, the CDR3 is TGCGCCAGCAGCCAAGTCGGGAGCGTCGATACGCAGTATTTT. This sequence encodes CASSQVGSVDTQYF.

The V and J genes are TRBV5-1 and TRBJ1-1; TRBD1 might be the D (5 bases). Germline CDR1 SGHRS, CDR2 YFSETQ. V lost 4 bases to trimming and J lost 6 bases, with 13 bases between them. The CDR3 runs 13 residues. The CDR3, as DNA: TGCGCCAGCAGCATACAGGTTCGGGCTGAAGCTTTCTTT. This gives the protein CASSIQVRAEAFF.

The chain uses TRBV5-4 and TRBJ1-2; D gene unclear. From germline, CDR1 is SGHNT and CDR2 YYREEE (reference sequence). Trimming shortened V by 7 bases and J by 4 bases, and 23 bases separated the two germline ends. CDR3 size: 16 residues. The CDR3 region is CASCCSLPGKTYGYTF. Written as DNA, the CDR3 is TGTGCCAGCTGCTGTAGCTTACCAGGAAAGACCTATGGCTACACCTTC.